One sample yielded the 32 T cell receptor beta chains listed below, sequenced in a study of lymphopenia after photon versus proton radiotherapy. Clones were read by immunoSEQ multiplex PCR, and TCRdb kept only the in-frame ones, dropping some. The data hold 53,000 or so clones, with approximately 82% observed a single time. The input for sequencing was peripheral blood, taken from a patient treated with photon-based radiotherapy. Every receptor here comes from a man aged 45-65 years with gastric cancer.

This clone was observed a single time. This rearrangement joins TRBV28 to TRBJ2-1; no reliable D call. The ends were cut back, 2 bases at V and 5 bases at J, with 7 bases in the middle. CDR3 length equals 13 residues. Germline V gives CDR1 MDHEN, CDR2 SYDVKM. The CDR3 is CASSLGQNNEQFF. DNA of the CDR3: TGTGCCAGCAGTTTAGGGCAGAACAATGAGCAGTTCTTC.

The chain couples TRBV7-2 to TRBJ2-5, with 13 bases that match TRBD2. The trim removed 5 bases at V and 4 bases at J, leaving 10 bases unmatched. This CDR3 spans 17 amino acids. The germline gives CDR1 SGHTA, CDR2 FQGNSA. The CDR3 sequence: CASSRGLAGLVGETQYF. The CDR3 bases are TGTGCCAGCAGCCGGGGACTAGCGGGACTTGTGGGAGAGACCCAGTACTTC.

The CDR3 loop is CASRYSSYEQYF. The CDR3 nucleotides read TGTGCCAGCAGGTACAGTTCCTACGAGCAGTACTTC. The rearrangement joins TRBV25-1 to TRBJ2-5; D not certain. The DNA end lines up better with TRBJ2-7; the J call may be wrong. The CDR3 length is 12 residues. Looked up from germline, CDR1 is MGHDK and CDR2 is SYGVNS.

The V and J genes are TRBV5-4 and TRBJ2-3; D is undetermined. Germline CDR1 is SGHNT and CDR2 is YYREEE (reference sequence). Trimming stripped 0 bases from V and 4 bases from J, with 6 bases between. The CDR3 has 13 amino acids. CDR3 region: CASSLDLPDTQYF. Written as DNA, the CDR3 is TGTGCCAGCAGCTTGGACTTACCAGATACGCAGTATTTT.

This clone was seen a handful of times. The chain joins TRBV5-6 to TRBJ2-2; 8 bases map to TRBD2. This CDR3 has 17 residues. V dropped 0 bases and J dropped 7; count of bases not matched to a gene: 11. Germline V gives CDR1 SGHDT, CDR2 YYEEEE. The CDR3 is CASSLGLATRVGGELFF. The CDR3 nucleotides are TGTGCCAGCAGCTTGGGACTAGCGACGCGGGTGGGCGGGGAGCTGTTTTTT.

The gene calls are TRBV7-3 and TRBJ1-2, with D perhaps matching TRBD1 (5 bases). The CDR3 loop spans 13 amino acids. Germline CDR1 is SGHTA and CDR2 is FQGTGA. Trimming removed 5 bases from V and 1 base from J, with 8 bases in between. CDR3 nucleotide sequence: TGTGCCAGCAGCAGGGGCCTTAACTATGGCTACACCTTC. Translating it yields CASSRGLNYGYTF.

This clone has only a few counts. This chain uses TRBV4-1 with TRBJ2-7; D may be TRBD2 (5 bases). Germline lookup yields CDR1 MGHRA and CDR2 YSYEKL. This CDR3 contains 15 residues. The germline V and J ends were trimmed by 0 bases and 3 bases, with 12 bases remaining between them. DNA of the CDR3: TGCGCCAGCAGCCAAGATCCCGGGATTCTCTACGAGCAGTACTTC. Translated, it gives CASSQDPGILYEQYF.

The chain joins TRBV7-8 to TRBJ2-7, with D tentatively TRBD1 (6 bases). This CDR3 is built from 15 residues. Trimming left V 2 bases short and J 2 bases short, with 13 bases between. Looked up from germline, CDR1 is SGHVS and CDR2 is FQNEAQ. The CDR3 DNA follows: TGTGCCAGCAGCTTAAGGGCCGGGACACCCTACGAGCAGTACTTC. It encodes CASSLRAGTPYEQYF.

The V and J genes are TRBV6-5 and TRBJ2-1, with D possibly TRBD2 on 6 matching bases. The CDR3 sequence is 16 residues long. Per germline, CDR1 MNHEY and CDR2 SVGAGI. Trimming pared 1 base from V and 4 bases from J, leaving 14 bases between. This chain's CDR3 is CASSYLADDGYNEQFF. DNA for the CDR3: TGTGCCAGCAGTTACTTAGCGGATGATGGGTACAATGAGCAGTTCTTC.

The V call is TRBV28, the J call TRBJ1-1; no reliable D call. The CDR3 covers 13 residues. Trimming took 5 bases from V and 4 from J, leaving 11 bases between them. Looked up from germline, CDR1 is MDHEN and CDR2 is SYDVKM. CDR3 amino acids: CASSDSLSTEAFF. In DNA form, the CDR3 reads TGTGCCAGCAGTGACTCCCTCTCCACTGAAGCTTTCTTT.

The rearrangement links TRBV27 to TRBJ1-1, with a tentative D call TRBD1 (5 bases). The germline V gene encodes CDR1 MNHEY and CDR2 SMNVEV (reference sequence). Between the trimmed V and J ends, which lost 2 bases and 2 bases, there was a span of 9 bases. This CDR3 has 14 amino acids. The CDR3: CASSLQGHNTEAFF. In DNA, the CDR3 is TGTGCCAGCAGTTTACAGGGTCACAACACTGAAGCTTTCTTT.

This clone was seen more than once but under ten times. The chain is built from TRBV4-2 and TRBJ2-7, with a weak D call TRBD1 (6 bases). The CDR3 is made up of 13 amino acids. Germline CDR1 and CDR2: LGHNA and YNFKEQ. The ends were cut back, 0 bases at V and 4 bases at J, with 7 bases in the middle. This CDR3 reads CASSQDGQYEQYF. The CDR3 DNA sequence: TGTGCCAGCAGCCAAGATGGACAGTACGAGCAGTACTTC.

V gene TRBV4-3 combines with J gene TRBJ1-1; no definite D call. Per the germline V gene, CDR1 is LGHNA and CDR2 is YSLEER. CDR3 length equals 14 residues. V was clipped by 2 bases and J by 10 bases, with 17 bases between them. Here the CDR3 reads CASSQTASRRLAFF. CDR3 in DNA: TGCGCCAGCAGCCAAACCGCATCAAGGAGATTAGCTTTCTTT.

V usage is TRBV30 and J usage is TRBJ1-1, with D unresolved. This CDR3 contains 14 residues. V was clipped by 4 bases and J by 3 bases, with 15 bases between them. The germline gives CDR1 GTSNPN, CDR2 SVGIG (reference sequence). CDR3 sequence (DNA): TGTGCCTGGACCCGCGGGCGGTTGGACACTGAAGCTTTCTTT. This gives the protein CAWTRGRLDTEAFF.

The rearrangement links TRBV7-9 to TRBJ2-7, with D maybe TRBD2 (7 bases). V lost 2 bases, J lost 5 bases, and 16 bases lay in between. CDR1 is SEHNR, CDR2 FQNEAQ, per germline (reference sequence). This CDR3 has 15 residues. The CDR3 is CASSLRGGALNEQYF. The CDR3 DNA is TGTGCCAGCAGCTTAAGGGGGGGCGCATTGAACGAGCAGTACTTC.

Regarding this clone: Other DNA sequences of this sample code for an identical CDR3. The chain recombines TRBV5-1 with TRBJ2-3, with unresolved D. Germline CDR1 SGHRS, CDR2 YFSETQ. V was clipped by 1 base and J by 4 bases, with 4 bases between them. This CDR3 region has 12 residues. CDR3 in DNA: TGCGCCAGCAGCTTGTTCTCAGATACGCAGTATTTT. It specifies CASSLFSDTQYF.

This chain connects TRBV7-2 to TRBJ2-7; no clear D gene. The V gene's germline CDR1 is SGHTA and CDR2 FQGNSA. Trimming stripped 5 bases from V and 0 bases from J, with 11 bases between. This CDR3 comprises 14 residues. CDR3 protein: CASSRDRTSYEQYF. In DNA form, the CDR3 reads TGTGCCAGCAGCCGCGATCGGACCTCCTACGAGCAGTACTTC.

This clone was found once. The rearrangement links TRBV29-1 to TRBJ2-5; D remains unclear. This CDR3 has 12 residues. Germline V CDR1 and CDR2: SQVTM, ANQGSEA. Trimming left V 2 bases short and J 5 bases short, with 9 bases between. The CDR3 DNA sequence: TGCAGCGTTGAAAGTACTGCTGAGACCCAGTACTTC. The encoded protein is CSVESTAETQYF.

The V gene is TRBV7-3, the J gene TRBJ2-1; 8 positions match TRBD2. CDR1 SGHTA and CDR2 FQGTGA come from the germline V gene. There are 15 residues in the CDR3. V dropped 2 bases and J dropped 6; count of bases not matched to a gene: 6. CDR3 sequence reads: CASSLGTSFANEQFF. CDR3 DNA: TGTGCCAGCAGCTTAGGGACTAGTTTTGCCAATGAGCAGTTCTTC.

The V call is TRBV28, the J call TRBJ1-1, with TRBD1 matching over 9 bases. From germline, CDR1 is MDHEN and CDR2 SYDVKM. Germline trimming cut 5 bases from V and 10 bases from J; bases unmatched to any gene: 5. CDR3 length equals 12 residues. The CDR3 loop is CASSLSTGGAFF. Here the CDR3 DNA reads TGTGCCAGCAGTCTATCGACAGGGGGAGCTTTCTTT.

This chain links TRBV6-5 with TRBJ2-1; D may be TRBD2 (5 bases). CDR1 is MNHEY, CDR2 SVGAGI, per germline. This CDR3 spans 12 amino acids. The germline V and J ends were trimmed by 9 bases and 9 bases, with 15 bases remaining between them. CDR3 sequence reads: CASSEPGGEQFF. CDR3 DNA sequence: TGTGCCAGTTCGGAGCCCGGAGGTGAGCAGTTCTTC.

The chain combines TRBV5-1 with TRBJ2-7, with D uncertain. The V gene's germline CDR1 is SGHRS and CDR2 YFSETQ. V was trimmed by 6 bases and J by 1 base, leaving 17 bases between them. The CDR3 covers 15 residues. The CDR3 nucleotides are TGCGCCAGCACTCCCCAGACTGTTAAATCCTACGAGCAGTACTTC. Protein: CASTPQTVKSYEQYF.

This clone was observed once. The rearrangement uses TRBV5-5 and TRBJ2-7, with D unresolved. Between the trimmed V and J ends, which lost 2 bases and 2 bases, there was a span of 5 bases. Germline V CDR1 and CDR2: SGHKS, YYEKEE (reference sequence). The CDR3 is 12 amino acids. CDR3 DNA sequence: TGTGCCAGCAGCTTTGGACCCTACGAGCAGTACTTC. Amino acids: CASSFGPYEQYF.

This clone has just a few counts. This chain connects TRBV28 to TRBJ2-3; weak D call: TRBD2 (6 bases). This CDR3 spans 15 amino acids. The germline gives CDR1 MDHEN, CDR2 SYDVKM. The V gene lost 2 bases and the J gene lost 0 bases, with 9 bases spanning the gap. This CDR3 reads CASSLGRGSTDTQYF. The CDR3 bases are TGTGCCAGCAGTTTAGGGCGGGGTAGCACAGATACGCAGTATTTT.

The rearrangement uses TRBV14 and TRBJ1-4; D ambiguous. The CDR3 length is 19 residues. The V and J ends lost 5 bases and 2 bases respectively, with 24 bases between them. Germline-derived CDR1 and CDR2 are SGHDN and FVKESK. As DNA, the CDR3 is TGTGCCAGCAGCAAGCATCGGGTCGGGAAGGGAGGCACTAATGAAAAACTGTTTTTT. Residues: CASSKHRVGKGGTNEKLFF.

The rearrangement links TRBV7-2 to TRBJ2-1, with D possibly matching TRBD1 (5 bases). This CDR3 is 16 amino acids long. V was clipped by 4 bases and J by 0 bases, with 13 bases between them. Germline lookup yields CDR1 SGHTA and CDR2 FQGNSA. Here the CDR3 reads CASSSTGQSSYNEQFF. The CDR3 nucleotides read TGTGCCAGCAGCTCCACAGGACAAAGCTCCTACAATGAGCAGTTCTTC.

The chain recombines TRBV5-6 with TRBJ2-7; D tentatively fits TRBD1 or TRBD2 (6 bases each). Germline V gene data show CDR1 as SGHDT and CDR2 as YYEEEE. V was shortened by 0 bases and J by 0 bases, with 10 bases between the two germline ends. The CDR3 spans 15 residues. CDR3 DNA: TGTGCCAGCAGCTTGGGGGGGGCTCCCTCCTACGAGCAGTACTTC. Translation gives CASSLGGAPSYEQYF.

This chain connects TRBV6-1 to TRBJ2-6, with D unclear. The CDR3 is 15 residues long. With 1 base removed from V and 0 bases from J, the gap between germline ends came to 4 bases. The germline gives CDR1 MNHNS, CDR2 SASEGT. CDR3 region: CASSEEHSGANVLTF. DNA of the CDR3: TGTGCCAGCAGTGAAGAACACTCTGGGGCCAACGTCCTGACTTTC.

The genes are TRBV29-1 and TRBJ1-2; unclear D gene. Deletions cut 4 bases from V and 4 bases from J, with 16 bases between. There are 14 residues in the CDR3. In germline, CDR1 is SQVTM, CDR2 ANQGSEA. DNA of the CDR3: TGCAGCGTTGGGGGAGGCCCCATGAGCTATGGCTACACCTTC. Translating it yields CSVGGGPMSYGYTF.

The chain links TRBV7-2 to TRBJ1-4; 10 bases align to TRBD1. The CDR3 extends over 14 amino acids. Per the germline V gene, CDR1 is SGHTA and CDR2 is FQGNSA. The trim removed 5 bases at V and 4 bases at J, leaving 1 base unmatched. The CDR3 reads CASSRTGGNEKLFF. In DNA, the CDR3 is TGTGCCAGCAGCCGGACAGGGGGTAATGAAAAACTGTTTTTT.

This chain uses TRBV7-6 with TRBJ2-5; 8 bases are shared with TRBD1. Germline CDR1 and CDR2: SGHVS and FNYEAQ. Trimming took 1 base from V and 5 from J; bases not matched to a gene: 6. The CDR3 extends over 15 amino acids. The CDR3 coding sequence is TGTGCCAGCAGCTTAGATGCAGGGGGCGTGGAGACCCAGTACTTC. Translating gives CASSLDAGGVETQYF.

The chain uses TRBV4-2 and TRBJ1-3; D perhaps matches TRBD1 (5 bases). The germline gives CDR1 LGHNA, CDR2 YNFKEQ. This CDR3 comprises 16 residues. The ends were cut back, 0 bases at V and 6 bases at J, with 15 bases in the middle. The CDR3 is CASSQEGTHVVNTIYF. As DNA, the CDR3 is TGTGCCAGCAGCCAAGAGGGGACGCACGTCGTAAACACCATATATTTT.